Listed here are 8 T cell receptor beta chains from one sample, sequenced in a study of T cells in Graves' hyperthyroidism and ophthalmopathy. Amplified TCR beta CDR3 regions came from RNA transcripts. Primed by the HTBI set, a first-round RT-PCR was run on the TCR CDR3. TCRdb re-analysed the multiplex PCR reads in MiXCR, keeping a single row per CDR3 protein. Of some 550,000 distinct CDR3 sequences listed, around 15% are singletons. Sequenced material: blood. These TCRs come from a woman aged 35 to 49 with Graves' ophthalmopathy.

This clonotype has just a few counts. This sequence joins TRBV7-2 and TRBJ2-7; no reliable D call. Per germline, CDR1 SGHTA and CDR2 FQGNSA. The CDR3 covers 14 residues. Between the trimmed V and J ends, which lost 2 bases and 6 bases, there was a span of 14 bases. The DNA for the CDR3 is TGTGCCAGCAGCTTATCCCCCAACGATTCCGAGCAGTACTTC. Its protein is CASSLSPNDSEQYF. Variable domain in full (rest from reference TRBV7-2 and TRBJ2-7): GAGVSQSPSNKVTEKGKDVELRCDPISGHTALYWYRQSLGQGLEFLIYFQGNSAPDKSGLPSDRFSAERTGGSVSTLTIQRTQQEDSAVYLCASSLSPNDSEQYFGPGTRLTVT.

This clonotype was seen only a few times. The chain links TRBV12-3 or TRBV12-4 to TRBJ2-5, with unresolved D. The CDR3 loop spans 14 amino acids. Trimming took off 6 bases at V and 5 bases at J, with 16 bases between the two ends. CDR3 sequence: CASSRTPGDETQYF. The CDR3 nucleotides read TGTGCCAGCAGCCGGACCCCTGGTGACGAGACCCAGTACTTC.

The table lists this clonotype with many counts. The chain joins TRBV6-1 to TRBJ2-5; 9 bases are a match to TRBD2. Per germline, CDR1 MNHNS and CDR2 SASEGT. After removal of 5 bases from V and 4 bases from J, the junction contained 14 bases not matched to a gene. The CDR3 runs to 17 residues. Here the CDR3 reads CASSLRTPGLAGETQYF. CDR3 sequence (DNA): TGTGCCAGCAGTCTGAGAACGCCGGGACTAGCCGGAGAGACCCAGTACTTC.

The chain links TRBV18 to TRBJ1-4, with 8 bases lining up with TRBD1. Per germline, CDR1 KGHSH and CDR2 LQKENI. V dropped 3 bases and J dropped 5; count of bases not matched to a gene: 11. This CDR3 spans 17 amino acids. DNA for the CDR3: TGTGCCAGCTCACCTGACAGGGGCACGGAGATAAATGAAAAACTGTTTTTT. Translation: CASSPDRGTEINEKLFF.

This sequence joins TRBV20-1 and TRBJ2-3; TRBD1 agrees at 9 bases. The CDR3 has 14 amino acids. The germline V gene has CDR1 DFQATT and CDR2 SNEGSKA (reference sequence). J gave up 2 bases and V 4 bases, and 4 bases lay outside the gene matches. The CDR3 nucleotides read TGCAGTGCTACCGGGACAGGGCACACAGATACGCAGTATTTT. Residues: CSATGTGHTDTQYF.

The table lists this clonotype with many counts. The chain employs TRBV28 and TRBJ2-1; TRBD2 agrees at 9 bases. The V gene's germline CDR1 is MDHEN and CDR2 SYDVKM. This CDR3 has 16 amino acids. Trimming took 8 bases from V and 6 from J; bases not matched to a gene: 14. The CDR3: CASPPLLAGELNEQFF. The CDR3 coding sequence is TGTGCCAGCCCCCCACTATTAGCGGGAGAACTCAATGAGCAGTTCTTC.

V usage is TRBV7-9 and J usage is TRBJ2-3; 9 nucleotides align to TRBD1. There are 16 residues in the CDR3. Looked up from germline, CDR1 is SEHNR and CDR2 is FQNEAQ (reference sequence). The V segment lost 3 bases and the J segment 1 base; nucleotides outside the gene matches: 5. DNA of the CDR3: TGTGCCAGCAGCTTGAACCGGGACAGGGGCACAGATACGCAGTATTTT. It is translated as CASSLNRDRGTDTQYF.

The chain uses TRBV7-9 and TRBJ1-1, with D possibly TRBD1 on 5 matching bases. There are 17 residues in the CDR3. Trimming removed 4 bases at V and 0 bases at J, with 18 bases between. Per germline, CDR1 SEHNR and CDR2 FQNEAQ (reference sequence). CDR3 sequence (DNA): TGTGCCAGCAGCTCAACGGTCGGGACGGATATGAACACTGAAGCTTTCTTT. Its translation is CASSSTVGTDMNTEAFF. The whole variable domain, filled in from reference TRBV7-9 and TRBJ1-1, reads DTGVSQNPRHKITKRGQNVTFRCDPISEHNRLYWYRQTLGQGPEFLTYFQNEAQLEKSRLLSDRFSAERPKGSFSTLEIQRTEQGDSAMYLCASSSTVGTDMNTEAFFGQGTRLTVV.